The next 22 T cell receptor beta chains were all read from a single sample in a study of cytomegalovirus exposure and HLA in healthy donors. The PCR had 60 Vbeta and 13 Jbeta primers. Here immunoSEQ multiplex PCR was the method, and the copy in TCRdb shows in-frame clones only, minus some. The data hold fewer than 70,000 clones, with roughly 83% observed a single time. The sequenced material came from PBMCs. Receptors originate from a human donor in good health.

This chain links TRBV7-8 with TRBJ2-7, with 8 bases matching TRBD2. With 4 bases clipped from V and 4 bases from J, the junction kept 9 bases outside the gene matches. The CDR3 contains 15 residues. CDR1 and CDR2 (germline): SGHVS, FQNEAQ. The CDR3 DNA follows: TGTGCCAGCAGCTCCACCGGACTAGCTAGATACGAGCAGTACTTC. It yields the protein CASSSTGLARYEQYF.

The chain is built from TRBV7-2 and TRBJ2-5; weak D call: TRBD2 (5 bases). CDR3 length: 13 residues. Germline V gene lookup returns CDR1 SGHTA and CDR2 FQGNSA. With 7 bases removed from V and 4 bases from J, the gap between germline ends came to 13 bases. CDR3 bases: TGTGCCAGCACCCCCCTGGCGGGAGAGACCCAGTACTTC. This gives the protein CASTPLAGETQYF.

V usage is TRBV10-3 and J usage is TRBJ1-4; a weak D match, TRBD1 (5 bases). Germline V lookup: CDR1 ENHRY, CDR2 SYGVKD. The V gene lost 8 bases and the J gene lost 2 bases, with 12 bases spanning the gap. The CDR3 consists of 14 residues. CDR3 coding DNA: TGTGCCATCGCGCAGGGCAGGACTAATGAAAAACTGTTTTTT. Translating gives CAIAQGRTNEKLFF.

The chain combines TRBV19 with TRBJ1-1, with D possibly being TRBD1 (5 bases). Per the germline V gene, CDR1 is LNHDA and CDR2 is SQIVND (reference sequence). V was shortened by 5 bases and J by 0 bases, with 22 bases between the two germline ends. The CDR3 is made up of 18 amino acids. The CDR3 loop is CASSRYQGNRLMNTEAFF. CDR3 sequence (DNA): TGTGCCAGTAGTCGTTACCAGGGTAATCGACTCATGAACACTGAAGCTTTCTTT.

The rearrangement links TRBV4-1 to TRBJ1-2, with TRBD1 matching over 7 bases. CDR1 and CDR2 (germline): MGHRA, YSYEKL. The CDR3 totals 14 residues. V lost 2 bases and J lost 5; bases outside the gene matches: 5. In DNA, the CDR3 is TGCGCCAGCAGCCAATACTCACAGGGGTATGGCTACACCTTC. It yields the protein CASSQYSQGYGYTF.

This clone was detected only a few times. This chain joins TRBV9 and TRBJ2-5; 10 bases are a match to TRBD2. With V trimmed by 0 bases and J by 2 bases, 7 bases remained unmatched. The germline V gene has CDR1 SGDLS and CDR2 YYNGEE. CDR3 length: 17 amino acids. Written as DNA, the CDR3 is TGTGCCAGCAGCGTAGCTCATGTAGCGGGGGGACAAGAGACCCAGTACTTC. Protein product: CASSVAHVAGGQETQYF.

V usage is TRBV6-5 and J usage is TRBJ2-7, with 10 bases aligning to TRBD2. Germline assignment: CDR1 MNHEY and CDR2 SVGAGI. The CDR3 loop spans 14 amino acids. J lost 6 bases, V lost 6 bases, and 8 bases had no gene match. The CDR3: CASRSLAGDGEQYF. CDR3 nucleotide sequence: TGTGCCAGCAGGTCTCTAGCGGGAGATGGCGAGCAGTACTTC.

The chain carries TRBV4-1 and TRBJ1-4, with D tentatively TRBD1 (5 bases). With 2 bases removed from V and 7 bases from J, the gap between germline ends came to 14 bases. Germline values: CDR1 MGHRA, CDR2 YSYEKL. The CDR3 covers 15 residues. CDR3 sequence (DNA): TGCGCCAGCAGCCAACCCGCCGGGGGTGGTGAAAAACTGTTTTTT. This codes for CASSQPAGGGEKLFF.

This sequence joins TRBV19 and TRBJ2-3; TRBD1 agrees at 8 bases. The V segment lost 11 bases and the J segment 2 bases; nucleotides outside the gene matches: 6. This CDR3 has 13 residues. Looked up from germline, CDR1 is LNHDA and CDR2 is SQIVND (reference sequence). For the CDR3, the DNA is TGTGCCTCTAACAGGGGGGTCACAGATACGCAGTATTTT. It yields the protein CASNRGVTDTQYF.

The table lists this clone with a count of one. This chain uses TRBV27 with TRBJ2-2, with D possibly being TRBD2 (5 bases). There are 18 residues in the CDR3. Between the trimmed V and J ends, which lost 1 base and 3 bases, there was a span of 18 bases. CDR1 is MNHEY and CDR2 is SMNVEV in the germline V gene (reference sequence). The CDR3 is CASSLFPMVGVDTGELFF. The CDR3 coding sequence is TGTGCCAGCAGTTTATTCCCTATGGTCGGGGTAGACACCGGGGAGCTGTTTTTT.

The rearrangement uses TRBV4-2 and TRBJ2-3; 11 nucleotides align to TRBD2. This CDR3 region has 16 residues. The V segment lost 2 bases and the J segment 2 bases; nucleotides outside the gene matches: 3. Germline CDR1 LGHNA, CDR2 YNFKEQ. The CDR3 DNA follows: TGTGCCAGCAGCCAAACGGGACTAGCGGACACAGATACGCAGTATTTT. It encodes CASSQTGLADTDTQYF.

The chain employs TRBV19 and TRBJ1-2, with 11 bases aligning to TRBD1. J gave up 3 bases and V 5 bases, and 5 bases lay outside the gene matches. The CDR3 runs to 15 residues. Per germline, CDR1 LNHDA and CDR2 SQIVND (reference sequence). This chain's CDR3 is CASSAGTGGHYGYTF. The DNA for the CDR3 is TGTGCCAGTAGTGCGGGGACAGGGGGGCACTATGGCTACACCTTC. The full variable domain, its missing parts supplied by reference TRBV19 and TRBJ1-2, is DGGITQSPKYLFRKEGQNVTLSCEQNLNHDAMYWYRQDPGQGLRLIYYSQIVNDFQKGDIAEGYSVSREKKESFPLTVTSAQKNPTAFYLCASSAGTGGHYGYTFGSGTRLTVV.

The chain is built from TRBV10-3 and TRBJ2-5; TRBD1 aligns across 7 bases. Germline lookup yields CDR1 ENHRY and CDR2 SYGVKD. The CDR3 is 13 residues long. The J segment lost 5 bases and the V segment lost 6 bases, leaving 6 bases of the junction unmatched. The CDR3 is CAISIQGWETQYF. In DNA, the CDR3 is TGTGCCATCAGCATACAGGGGTGGGAGACCCAGTACTTC.

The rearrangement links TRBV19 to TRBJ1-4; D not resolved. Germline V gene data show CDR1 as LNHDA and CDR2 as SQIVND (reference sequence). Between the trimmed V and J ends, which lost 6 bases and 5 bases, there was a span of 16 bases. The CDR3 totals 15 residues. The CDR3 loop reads CASSPGGSPNEKLFF. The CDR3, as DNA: TGTGCCAGTAGCCCGGGAGGGAGTCCAAATGAAAAACTGTTTTTT.

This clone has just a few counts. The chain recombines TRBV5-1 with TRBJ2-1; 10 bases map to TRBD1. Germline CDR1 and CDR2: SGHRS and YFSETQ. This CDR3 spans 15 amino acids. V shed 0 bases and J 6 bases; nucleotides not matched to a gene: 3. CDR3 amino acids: CASSLGGTGVNEQFF. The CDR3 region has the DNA TGCGCCAGCAGCTTGGGCGGGACAGGGGTCAATGAGCAGTTCTTC.

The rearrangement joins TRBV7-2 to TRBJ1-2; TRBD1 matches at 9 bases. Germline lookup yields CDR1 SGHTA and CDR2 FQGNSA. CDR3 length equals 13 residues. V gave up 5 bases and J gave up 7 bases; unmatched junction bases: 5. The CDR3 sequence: CASSTGQGFGYTF. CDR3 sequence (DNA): TGTGCCAGCAGCACCGGACAGGGGTTTGGCTACACCTTC.

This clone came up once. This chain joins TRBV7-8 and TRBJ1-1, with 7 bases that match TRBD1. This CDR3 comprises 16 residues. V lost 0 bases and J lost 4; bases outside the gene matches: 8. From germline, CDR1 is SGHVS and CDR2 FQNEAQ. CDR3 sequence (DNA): TGTGCCAGCAGCTTAGCCCCGACAGGGTATCCCACTGAAGCTTTCTTT. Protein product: CASSLAPTGYPTEAFF. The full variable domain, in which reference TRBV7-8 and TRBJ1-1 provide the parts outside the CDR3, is GAGVSQSPRYKVAKRGQDVALRCDPISGHVSLFWYQQALGQGPEFLTYFQNEAQLDKSGLPSDRFFAERPEGSVSTLKIQRTQQEDSAVYLCASSLAPTGYPTEAFFGQGTRLTVV.

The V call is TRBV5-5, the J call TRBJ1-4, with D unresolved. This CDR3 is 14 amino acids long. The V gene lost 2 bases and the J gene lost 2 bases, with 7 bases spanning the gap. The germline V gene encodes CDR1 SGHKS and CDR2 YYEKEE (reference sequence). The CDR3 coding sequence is TGTGCCAGCAGCTTCGGGTTCACTAATGAAAAACTGTTTTTT. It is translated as CASSFGFTNEKLFF.

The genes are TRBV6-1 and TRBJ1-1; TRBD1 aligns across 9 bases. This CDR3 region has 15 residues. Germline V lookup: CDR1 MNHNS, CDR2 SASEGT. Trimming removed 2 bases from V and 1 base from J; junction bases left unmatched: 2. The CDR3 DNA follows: TGTGCCAGCAGTGAACCGGGACAGGGGAACACTGAAGCTTTCTTT. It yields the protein CASSEPGQGNTEAFF.

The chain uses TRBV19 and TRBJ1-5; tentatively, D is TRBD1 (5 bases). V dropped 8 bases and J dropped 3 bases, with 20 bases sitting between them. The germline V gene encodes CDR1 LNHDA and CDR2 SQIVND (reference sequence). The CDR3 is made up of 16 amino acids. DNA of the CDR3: TGTGCCAGTCACTCGAAGACAGTTTCATACAATCAGCCCCAGCATTTT. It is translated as CASHSKTVSYNQPQHF.

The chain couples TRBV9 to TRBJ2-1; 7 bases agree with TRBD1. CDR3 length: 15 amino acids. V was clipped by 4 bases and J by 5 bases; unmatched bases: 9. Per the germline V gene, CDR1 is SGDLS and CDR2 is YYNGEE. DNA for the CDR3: TGTGCCAGCAGCCAGACAGGGCAGCGCGACAATGAGCAGTTCTTC. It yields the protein CASSQTGQRDNEQFF. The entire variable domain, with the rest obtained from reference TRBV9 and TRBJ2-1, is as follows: DSGVTQTPKHLITATGQRVTLRCSPRSGDLSVYWYQQSLDQGLQFLIQYYNGEERAKGNILERFSAQQFPDLHSELNLSSLELGDSALYFCASSQTGQRDNEQFFGPGTRLTVL.

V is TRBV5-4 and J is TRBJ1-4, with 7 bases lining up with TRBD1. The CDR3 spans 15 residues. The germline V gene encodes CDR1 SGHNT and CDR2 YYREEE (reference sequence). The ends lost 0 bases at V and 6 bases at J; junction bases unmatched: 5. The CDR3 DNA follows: TGTGCCAGCAGCTTGGCTCCAGGGGGAGATGAAAAACTGTTTTTT. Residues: CASSLAPGGDEKLFF.